The 5 T cell receptor beta chains given below trace back to one sample, sequenced in a study of blood T cell repertoires in COVID-19. TCRdb's table, derived via immunoSEQ multiplex PCR, lists solely in-frame clones and lacks some. This sample carries roughly 100,000 clones, 70% to 90% of them seen once, and the ten largest clones take 2%. Input material: peripheral blood. Receptors were obtained from a man aged 45-65 years with active COVID-19.

The rearrangement uses TRBV11-1 and TRBJ2-5; D possibly corresponds to TRBD2 (6 bases). Germline lookup yields CDR1 SGHAT and CDR2 FQDESV (reference sequence). V was trimmed by 5 bases and J by 11 bases, leaving 24 bases between them. The CDR3 runs 15 residues. The CDR3 sequence: CASSPQSRDWDLQYF. The CDR3 bases are TGTGCCAGCAGCCCCCAGTCCCGGGACTGGGACTTACAGTACTTC.

The chain combines TRBV6-5 with TRBJ1-1, with D unclear. Trimming shortened V by 5 bases and J by 5 bases, and 9 bases separated the two germline ends. Germline V CDR1 and CDR2: MNHEY, SVGAGI. CDR3 length: 12 residues. The CDR3 DNA is TGTGCCAGCAGTAGGGAGAGAACTGAAGCTTTCTTT. Its protein product is CASSRERTEAFF.

The J gene is TRBJ2-1, the V gene TRBV7-3, with D perhaps TRBD1 (7 bases). The germline V and J ends were trimmed by 6 bases and 7 bases, with 13 bases remaining between them. Germline assignment: CDR1 SGHTA and CDR2 FQGTGA. The CDR3 is made up of 13 amino acids. In DNA form, the CDR3 reads TGTGCCAGCAGGCCGACAGGGAGGAATGAGCAGTTCTTC. Its protein product is CASRPTGRNEQFF. Filled out from reference TRBV7-3 and TRBJ2-1, the complete variable domain reads GAGVSQTPSNKVTEKGKYVELRCDPISGHTALYWYRQSLGQGPEFLIYFQGTGAADDSGLPNDRFFAVRPEGSVSTLKIQRTERGDSAVYLCASRPTGRNEQFFGPGTRLTVL.

This rearrangement joins TRBV7-9 to TRBJ2-1; 8 positions match TRBD2. CDR3 size: 15 residues. The V gene end was trimmed by 4 bases and the J gene end by 2 bases; junction bases not matched to a gene: 4. CDR1 and CDR2 from the germline V gene are SEHNR and FQNEAQ (reference sequence). CDR3 bases: TGTGCCAGCAGCTCTTCGGGGGGGACCTACAATGAGCAGTTCTTC. It translates to CASSSSGGTYNEQFF.

This clone appeared once. V is TRBV10-3 and J is TRBJ2-7; D is perhaps TRBD1 (6 bases). Trimming stripped 2 bases from V and 9 bases from J, with 14 bases between. Germline CDR1 is ENHRY and CDR2 is SYGVKD. This CDR3 has 13 amino acids. The CDR3 spells CAISEGTFVGQYF. DNA of the CDR3: TGTGCCATCAGTGAGGGGACATTCGTGGGGCAGTACTTC.